Each of the 3 T cell receptor beta chains below was sequenced from the same sample in a study of blood T cell repertoires in COVID-19. Generated by immunoSEQ multiplex PCR, the TCRdb table keeps only in-frame clones and is missing some. The data show some 71,000 clones, 70% to 90% seen once. The sample was peripheral blood. These receptors were obtained from a man aged 25-45 years with acute or convalescent COVID-19.

The chain links TRBV5-1 to TRBJ2-3; D is perhaps TRBD1 (5 bases). Germline values: CDR1 SGHRS, CDR2 YFSETQ. V lost 4 bases and J lost 1, with 10 bases in between. The CDR3 extends over 14 amino acids. The CDR3 sequence is CASSRVGGTDTQYF. The CDR3, as DNA: TGCGCCAGCAGCCGGGTAGGGGGCACAGATACGCAGTATTTT. The complete variable domain, with remaining parts taken from reference TRBV5-1 and TRBJ2-3, reads KAGVTQTPRYLIKTRGQQVTLSCSPISGHRSVSWYQQTPGQGLQFLFEYFSETQRNKGNFPGRFSGRQFSNSRSEMNVSTLELGDSALYLCASSRVGGTDTQYFGPGTRLTVL.

The chain carries TRBV5-1 and TRBJ1-3, with D tentatively TRBD1 (5 bases). CDR3 length: 16 residues. V was pared by 0 bases and J by 0 bases, with 10 bases between. Per germline, CDR1 SGHRS and CDR2 YFSETQ. In DNA, the CDR3 is TGCGCCAGCAGCTTGGGAGTAAGGGGCTCTGGAAACACCATATATTTT. Residues: CASSLGVRGSGNTIYF.

The V call is TRBV7-8, the J call TRBJ2-3; 7 bases align to TRBD2. V lost 4 bases to trimming and J lost 2 bases; unmatched junction nucleotides: 9. Germline assignment: CDR1 SGHVS and CDR2 FQNEAQ. CDR3 length: 16 amino acids. The chain's CDR3 is CASSSYSGLPTDTQYF. CDR3 bases: TGTGCCAGCAGCTCCTATAGCGGGCTCCCCACAGATACGCAGTATTTT. Looking up the rest from reference TRBV7-8 and TRBJ2-3 gives the full variable domain: GAGVSQSPRYKVAKRGQDVALRCDPISGHVSLFWYQQALGQGPEFLTYFQNEAQLDKSGLPSDRFFAERPEGSVSTLKIQRTQQEDSAVYLCASSSYSGLPTDTQYFGPGTRLTVL.